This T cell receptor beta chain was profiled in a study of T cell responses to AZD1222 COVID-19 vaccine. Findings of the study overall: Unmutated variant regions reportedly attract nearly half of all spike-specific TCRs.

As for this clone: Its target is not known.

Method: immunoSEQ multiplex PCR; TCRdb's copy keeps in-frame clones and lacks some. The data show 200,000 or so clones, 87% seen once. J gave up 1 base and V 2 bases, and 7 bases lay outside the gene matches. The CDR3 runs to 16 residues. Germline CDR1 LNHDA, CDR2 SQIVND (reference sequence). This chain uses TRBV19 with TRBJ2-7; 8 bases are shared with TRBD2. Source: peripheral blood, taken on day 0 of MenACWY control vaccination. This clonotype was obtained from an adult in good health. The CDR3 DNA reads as TGTGCCAGTAGTATAATTCGGCCTAGCGGGTCCTACGAGCAGTACTTC. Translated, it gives CASSIIRPSGSYEQYF.